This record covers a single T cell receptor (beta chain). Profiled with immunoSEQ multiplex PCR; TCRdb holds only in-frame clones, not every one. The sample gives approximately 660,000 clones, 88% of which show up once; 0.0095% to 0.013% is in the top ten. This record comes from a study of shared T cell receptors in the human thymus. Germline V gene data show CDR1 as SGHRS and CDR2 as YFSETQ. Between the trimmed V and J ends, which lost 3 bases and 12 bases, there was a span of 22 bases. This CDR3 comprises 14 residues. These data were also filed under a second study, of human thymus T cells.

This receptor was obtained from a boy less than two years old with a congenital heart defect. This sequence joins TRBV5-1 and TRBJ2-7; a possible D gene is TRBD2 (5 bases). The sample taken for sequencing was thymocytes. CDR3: CASSWPSVRETWYF. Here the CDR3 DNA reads TGCGCCAGCAGCTGGCCTTCGGTAAGGGAGACTTGGTACTTC. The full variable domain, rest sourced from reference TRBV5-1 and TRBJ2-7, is KAGVTQTPRYLIKTRGQQVTLSCSPISGHRSVSWYQQTPGQGLQFLFEYFSETQRNKGNFPGRFSGRQFSNSRSEMNVSTLELGDSALYLCASSWPSVRETWYFGPGTRLTVT.